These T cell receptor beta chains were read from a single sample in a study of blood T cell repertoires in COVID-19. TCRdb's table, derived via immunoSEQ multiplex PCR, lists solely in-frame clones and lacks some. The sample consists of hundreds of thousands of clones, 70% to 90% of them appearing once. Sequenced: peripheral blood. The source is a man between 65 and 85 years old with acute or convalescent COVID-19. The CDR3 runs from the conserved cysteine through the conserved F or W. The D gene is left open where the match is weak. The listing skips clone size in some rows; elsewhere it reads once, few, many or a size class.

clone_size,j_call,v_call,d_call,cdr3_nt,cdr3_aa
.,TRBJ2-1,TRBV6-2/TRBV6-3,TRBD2,TGTGCCAGCAGTTACTTACAGCGGGGGGGCAATTGGAATGAGCAGTTCTTC,CASSYLQRGGNWNEQFF
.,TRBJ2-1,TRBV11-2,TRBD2,TGTGCCAGCAGCTTTCGGTTCCAAGCGGGGGGGCTTGGGGATGAGCAGTTCTTC,CASSFRFQAGGLGDEQFF
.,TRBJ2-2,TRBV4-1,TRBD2,TGCGCCAGCAGCCAAGAGCATCTAGCGGGAGTTGGTTCCGGGGAGCTGTTTTTT,CASSQEHLAGVGSGELFF
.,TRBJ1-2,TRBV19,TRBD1,TGTGCCAGTAGTCCACAGGGGCGGCGGGATGGCTACACCTTC,CASSPQGRRDGYTF
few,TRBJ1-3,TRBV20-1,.,TGCAGTGCTAGTGGGGCAGGGGCTTTTGGAAACACCATATATTTT,CSASGAGAFGNTIYF
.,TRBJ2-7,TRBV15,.,TGTGCCACCAGCAGAGGGGGCAGTTACTACGAGCAGTACTTC,CATSRGGSYYEQYF
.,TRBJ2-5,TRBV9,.,TGTGCCAGCAGCGTAGCCCTATGGGAGACCCAGTACTTC,CASSVALWETQYF
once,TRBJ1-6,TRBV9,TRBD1,TGTGCCAGCAGTACGGGACAGAATAATTCACCCCTCCACTTT,CASSTGQNNSPLHF
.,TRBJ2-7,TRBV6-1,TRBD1,TGTGCCAGCAGTGAGTCAGGGGGCGAACGGCACTTC,CASSESGGERHF
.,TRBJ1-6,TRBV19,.,TGTGCCAGTAGTATTCAGACAGGAAATTCACCCCTCCACTTT,CASSIQTGNSPLHF
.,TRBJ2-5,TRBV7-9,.,TGTGCCAGCAGCCCGGCAGGGTTGGAGACCCAGTACTTC,CASSPAGLETQYF
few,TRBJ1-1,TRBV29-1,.,TGCAGCGTTGTGGCCCAGGGTGAGTGGACTGAAGCTTTCTTT,CSVVAQGEWTEAFF
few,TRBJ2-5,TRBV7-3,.,TGTGCCAGCAGCTTATCTGGGACACCCCAAGAGACCCAGTACTTC,CASSLSGTPQETQYF
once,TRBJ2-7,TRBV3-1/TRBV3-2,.,TGTGCCAGCAGCCTTTTAGGGGGCTACGAGCAGTACTTC,CASSLLGGYEQYF
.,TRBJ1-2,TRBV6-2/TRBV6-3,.,TGTGCCAGCAGCACTCAGGGCAGAGGCTATGGCTACACCTTC,CASSTQGRGYGYTF
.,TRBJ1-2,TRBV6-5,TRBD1,TGTGCCAGCAGTTCGACAGGGGGAGAGAGGGGCTACACCTTC,CASSSTGGERGYTF
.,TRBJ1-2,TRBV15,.,TGTGCCACCAGCAATCAGGGTAATAACTATGGCTACACCTTC,CATSNQGNNYGYTF
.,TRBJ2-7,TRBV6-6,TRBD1,TGTGCCAGCAGCTCCGGGACAGGGTGGTACTACGAGCAGTACTTC,CASSSGTGWYYEQYF
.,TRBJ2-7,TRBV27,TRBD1,TGTGCCAGCAGCCACCCGGACAGGGGGCATGAGCAGTACTTC,CASSHPDRGHEQYF
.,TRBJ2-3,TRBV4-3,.,TGCGCCAGCAGCCATGGGTTAGCGGTCACAGATACGCAGTATTTT,CASSHGLAVTDTQYF
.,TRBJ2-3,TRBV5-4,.,TGTGCCAGCAGCTTGGTAGGCGGAACCACAGATACGCAGTATTTT,CASSLVGGTTDTQYF
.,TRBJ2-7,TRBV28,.,TGTGCCAGCAGTCCTACGTCTTCCGAGCAGTACTTC,CASSPTSSEQYF
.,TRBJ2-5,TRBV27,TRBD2,TGTGCCAGCGCCGGAGGGACTAGCGGTGCGACCCAGTACTTC,CASAGGTSGATQYF
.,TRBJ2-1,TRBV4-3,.,TGCGCCAGCAGCTTCGACCATTTCTCGGACATTGGCGAGCAGTTCTTC,CASSFDHFSDIGEQFF
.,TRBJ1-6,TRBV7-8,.,TGTGCCAGCAGCTTATGGGGGGACCTATCACCCCTCCACTTT,CASSLWGDLSPLHF
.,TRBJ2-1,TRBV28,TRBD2,TGTGCCAGCAGTACCCCGGGACTAGCGCTGGAGGGGCACAATGAGCAGTTCTTC,CASSTPGLALEGHNEQFF
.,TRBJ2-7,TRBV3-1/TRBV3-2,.,TGTGCCAGCAGCGGAGGGTACGAGCAGTACTTC,CASSGGYEQYF
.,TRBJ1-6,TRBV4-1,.,TGCGCCAGCAGCCAAGAGGCGGCATCTCCCAATTCACCCCTCCACTTT,CASSQEAASPNSPLHF
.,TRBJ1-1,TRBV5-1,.,TGCGCCAGCAGCTTGGACAGGCCCGAAGAAGCTTTCTTT,CASSLDRPEEAFF
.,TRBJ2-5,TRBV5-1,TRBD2,TGCGCCAGCAGCTCGGGACTAGCGATTATGGGTCGGGAGACCCAGTACTTC,CASSSGLAIMGRETQYF
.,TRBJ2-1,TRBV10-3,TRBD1,TGTGCCATCACCGGGGACAGGGGGAATGAGCAGTTCTTC,CAITGDRGNEQFF
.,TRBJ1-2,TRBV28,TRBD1,TGTGCCAGCAGTTGGGACAGGGACTACACCTTC,CASSWDRDYTF
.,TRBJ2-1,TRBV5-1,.,TGCGCCAGCAGCCTACGAGGAAGTGACAGGAACAATGAGCAGTTCTTC,CASSLRGSDRNNEQFF
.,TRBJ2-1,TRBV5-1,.,TGCGCCAGCAGCTTGTTGGGCAGGGAAGAAGGTGAGCAGTTCTTC,CASSLLGREEGEQFF
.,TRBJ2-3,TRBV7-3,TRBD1,TGTGCCAGCAGCCGAGGACAGGGCGATACGCAGTATTTT,CASSRGQGDTQYF
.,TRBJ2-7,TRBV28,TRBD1,TGTGCCAGCAGAGGACAGGGTTCTCCCACCGAGCAGTACTTC,CASRGQGSPTEQYF
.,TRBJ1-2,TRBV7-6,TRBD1,TGTGCCAGCAGCTCCCGGGACAGCCAACCCTATGGCTACACCTTC,CASSSRDSQPYGYTF
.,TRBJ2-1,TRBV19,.,TGTGCCAGTAGTATAGTCGGGGGGCAGGTCAATGAGCAGTTCTTC,CASSIVGGQVNEQFF
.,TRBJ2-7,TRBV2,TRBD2,TGTGCCAGCAGTGAAGCCAGCGGGGGCTCCTACGAGCAGTACTTC,CASSEASGGSYEQYF
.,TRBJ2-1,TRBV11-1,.,TGTGCCAGCAGCCAAATTAATGAGCAGTTCTTC,CASSQINEQFF
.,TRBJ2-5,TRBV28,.,TGTGCCAGCAGTTTTGGACGCGGGGTAGGAGAGACCCAGTACTTC,CASSFGRGVGETQYF
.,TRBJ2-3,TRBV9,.,TGTGCCAGCAGCCCCCGAGGGCCTGACACAGATACGCAGTATTTT,CASSPRGPDTDTQYF
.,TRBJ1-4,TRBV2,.,TGTGCCAGCCGGAGAGACAGGAATAATGAAAAACTGTTTTTT,CASRRDRNNEKLFF
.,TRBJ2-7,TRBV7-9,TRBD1,TGTGCCAGCAGCTCCGGGACAGGGGCCGAGCAGTACTTC,CASSSGTGAEQYF
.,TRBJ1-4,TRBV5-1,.,TGCGCCAGCAGCCCCTGGCAGGGAAGAGCTAATGAAAAACTGTTTTTT,CASSPWQGRANEKLFF
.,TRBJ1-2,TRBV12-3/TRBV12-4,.,TGTGCCAGCAGTCTCCTATCCACAGGGGGCTACACCTTC,CASSLLSTGGYTF
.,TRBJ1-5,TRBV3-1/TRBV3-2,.,TGTGCCAGCGGGGGGGCAGGTCAGCCCCAGCATTTT,CASGGAGQPQHF
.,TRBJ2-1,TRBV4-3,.,TGCGCCAGCAGCCCCGGCGACTACCCTTCACTGTTCTTC,CASSPGDYPSLFF
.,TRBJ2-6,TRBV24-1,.,TGTGCCACCGCCAGGTCCCCTGGGGCCAACGTCCTGACTTTC,CATARSPGANVLTF
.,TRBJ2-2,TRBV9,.,TGTGCCAGCAGCTTCTCCAGGGCCGGCGGGGAGCTGTTTTTT,CASSFSRAGGELFF
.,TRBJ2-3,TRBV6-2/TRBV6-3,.,TGTGCCAGCAGTTATGTTTCTAGCACAGATACGCAGTATTTT,CASSYVSSTDTQYF
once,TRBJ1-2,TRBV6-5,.,TGTGCCAGCAGTTATTCCGGACCTACGGGGGGCTACACCTTC,CASSYSGPTGGYTF
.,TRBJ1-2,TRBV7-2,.,TGTGCCAGCAGCTTAACATCTACAGGCGGGGACTATGGCTACACCTTC,CASSLTSTGGDYGYTF
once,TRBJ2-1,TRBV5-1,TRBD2,TGCGCCAGCAGCTTGATGGCTAGCGGAGACAATGAGCAGTTCTTC,CASSLMASGDNEQFF
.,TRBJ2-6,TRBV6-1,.,TGTGCCAGCAGTGAAATCGGTTCTGGGGCCAACGTCCTGACTTTC,CASSEIGSGANVLTF
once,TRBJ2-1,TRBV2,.,TGTGCCAGCAGGGGTAGCGGAACCTACAATGAGCAGTTCTTC,CASRGSGTYNEQFF
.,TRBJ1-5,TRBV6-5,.,TGTGCCAGCAGTTCCGGGAGGGTGGAGCCCCAGCATTTT,CASSSGRVEPQHF
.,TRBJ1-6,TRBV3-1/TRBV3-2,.,TGTGCCAGCAGTGGAGGCGGCAGTAGGGTCTCCTATAATTCACCCCTCCACTTT,CASSGGGSRVSYNSPLHF
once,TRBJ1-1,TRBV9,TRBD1,TGTGCCAGCAGCCCTGGGACAGGGCGGGGGGATAACACTGAAGCTTTCTTT,CASSPGTGRGDNTEAFF